This T cell receptor beta chain was sequenced in a study of blood T cell repertoires in COVID-19. Study-level information: Nucleic acid was either cDNA or gDNA, and it came from T cells, B-cell-depleted T cells, or PBMCs.

This clone was observed a single time. The table came from immunoSEQ multiplex PCR; TCRdb's copy has only in-frame clones and leaves some out. The data hold roughly 100,000 clones, with around 88% observed a single time. V was clipped by 1 base and J by 2 bases; unmatched bases: 1. The CDR3 totals 15 residues. Germline CDR1 and CDR2: SNHLY and FYNNEI. This TCR was sampled from a woman aged 70 to 79 with acute or convalescent COVID-19. The sequenced material came from peripheral blood. The J gene is TRBJ2-3, the V gene TRBV2, with 9 bases lining up with TRBD1. CDR3 amino acids: CASSEDRGHTDTQYF. CDR3 DNA: TGTGCCAGCAGTGAAGACAGGGGGCACACAGATACGCAGTATTTT.